This passage covers 10 T cell receptor beta chains from one sample sequenced in a study of breast tumors, draining lymph nodes, adjacent tissues. TCRdb itself ran the multiplex PCR reads through MiXCR, one entry per CDR3 protein. The sample has under 35,000 distinct CDR3 sequences; about 63% are singletons. The specimen was breast tumor tissue. The source of these receptors is a female donor with breast cancer. Some clones in this sample may be carry-over from other donors' samples.

The chain has TRBV20-1 and TRBJ2-1; 14 positions agree with TRBD2. Germline V gene sequence: CDR1 DFQATT, CDR2 SNEGSKA (reference sequence). V dropped 5 bases and J dropped 6; count of bases not matched to a gene: 3. CDR3 length equals 14 residues. Written as DNA, the CDR3 is TGCAGTGCTTCCGGGACTAGCGGGAGCAATGAGCAGTTCTTC. Translating gives CSASGTSGSNEQFF.

This clonotype occurred many times. A read error may explain this, as a much larger clone is one base away. V gene TRBV6-5 combines with J gene TRBJ1-6; the D gene is possibly TRBD1 (5 bases). Per germline, CDR1 MNHEY and CDR2 SVGAGI. Trimming cost V 5 bases and J 9 bases, with 20 bases left between them. The CDR3 consists of 16 residues. The CDR3 DNA is TGTGCCAGCAGTCACACTGGGGCTCTCTTGGGTTCACCCCTCCACTTT. This encodes CASSHTGALLGSPLHF.

This clonotype was counted between two and nine times. The V gene is TRBV7-7, the J gene TRBJ2-3, with a possible D match to TRBD2 (6 bases). The germline V gene encodes CDR1 SSHAT and CDR2 FNYEAQ (reference sequence). The CDR3 length is 14 residues. CDR3 residues: CKGGGSGDTDTQYF. CDR3 nucleotides: TGTAAGGGTGGCGGGTCGGGGGATACAGATACGCAGTATTTT.

This chain connects TRBV7-6 to TRBJ1-3; D gene unclear. The CDR3 length is 14 residues. V dropped 1 base and J dropped 2 bases, with 6 bases sitting between them. The germline CDR1 and CDR2 sequences are SGHVS and FNYEAQ. The CDR3 spells CASSLVPTGNTIYF. CDR3 coding DNA: TGTGCCAGCAGCTTAGTGCCCACTGGAAACACCATATATTTT.

This clonotype occurred many times. The V and J genes are TRBV11-2 and TRBJ1-2; D is ambiguous. The CDR3 consists of 15 residues. Trimming shortened V by 2 bases and J by 0 bases, and 10 bases separated the two germline ends. Germline V gene sequence: CDR1 SGHAT, CDR2 FQNNGV. This chain's CDR3 is CASSLRPTSNYGYTF. CDR3 coding DNA: TGTGCCAGCAGCTTACGACCCACGTCTAACTATGGCTACACCTTC.

The sample holds a few counts of this clonotype. The chain couples TRBV20-1 to TRBJ2-1; TRBD2 matches at 13 bases. Trimming took 4 bases from V and 3 from J; bases not matched to a gene: 9. Germline V gives CDR1 DFQATT, CDR2 SNEGSKA (reference sequence). The CDR3 runs 17 residues. Here the CDR3 DNA reads TGCAGTGCTATGTGGACTAGCGGGAGTTATATCTACAATGAGCAGTTCTTC. It specifies CSAMWTSGSYIYNEQFF.

This sequence joins TRBV6-2 or TRBV6-3 and TRBJ2-7; 10 positions agree with TRBD2. The ends lost 2 bases at V and 6 bases at J; junction bases unmatched: 7. The germline V gene has CDR1 MNHEY and CDR2 SVGEGT. This CDR3 has 15 amino acids. In DNA form, the CDR3 reads TGTGCCAGCAGTTACACGAGCGGGGGGGCCGGCGAGCAGTACTTC. Translating gives CASSYTSGGAGEQYF.

This clonotype counts as medium-sized. The chain couples TRBV7-2 to TRBJ2-5; 14 bases fit TRBD2. The CDR3 covers 16 residues. Germline lookup yields CDR1 SGHTA and CDR2 FQGNSA. V was clipped by 1 base and J by 2 bases; unmatched bases: 0. CDR3 DNA sequence: TGTGCCAGCAGCTTAGGACTAGCGGGGGGGCAAGAGACCCAGTACTTC. Its translation: CASSLGLAGGQETQYF.

This sequence joins TRBV15 and TRBJ1-4, with unresolved D. The V end lost 2 bases, the J end lost 8 bases, and 12 bases lay between the germline ends. CDR3 length: 14 residues. CDR1 and CDR2 (germline): LNHNV, YYDKDF (reference sequence). CDR3 sequence: CATSRSIGSEKLFF. CDR3 nucleotide sequence: TGTGCCACCAGCAGATCGATCGGGTCGGAAAAACTGTTTTTT.

The J gene is TRBJ2-3, the V gene TRBV2; D is unresolved. This CDR3 is 15 amino acids long. Trimming left V 6 bases short and J 0 bases short, with 13 bases between. The germline CDR1 and CDR2 sequences are SNHLY and FYNNEI. The CDR3 bases are TGTGCCAGCAGAGTTCAAGGCCTAAGCACAGATACGCAGTATTTT. It specifies CASRVQGLSTDTQYF. Variable domain in full (rest from reference TRBV2 and TRBJ2-3): EPEVTQTPSHQVTQMGQEVILRCVPISNHLYFYWYRQILGQKVEFLVSFYNNEISEKSEIFDDQFSVERPDGSNFTLKIRSTKLEDSAMYFCASRVQGLSTDTQYFGPGTRLTVL.